This TCR beta chain is drawn from a study of T-cell reconstitution after alpha-beta-depleted transplantation in children. Study-wide findings and caveats: Diversity and T-cell counts at one year after transplant derived mostly from new T cells. The study reportedly traced alpha-beta T cells about two months after transplant to several hundred expanded graft clones. Surviving recipient T cells and thymic progenitors underlay high day-60 TCRbeta diversity in some patients.

Notes on this clonotype: Its antigen is undetermined.

From germline, CDR1 is DFQATT and CDR2 SNEGSKA (reference sequence). The CDR3 sequence is 13 residues long. Between the trimmed V and J ends, which lost 0 bases and 9 bases, there was a span of 14 bases. A TCRbeta library incorporating unique molecular identifiers was prepared. TCRdb called the PCR reads again in MiXCR, with one record for every CDR3 protein. The data show about 900,000 distinct CDR3 sequences, about 26% seen once. This receptor was obtained from a boy under two years old who had a stem cell transplant for SCID, so the T cells may come from the graft donor. The sample consisted of PBMCs, mostly from graft donor cells, taken 360 days after TCRalphabeta/CD19-depleted stem cell transplant. The gene calls are TRBV20-1 and TRBJ2-5; D gene unclear. For the CDR3, the DNA is TGCAGTGCTAGAGATCTTACCGCCTTGGCCCAGTACTTC. Translated, it gives CSARDLTALAQYF.